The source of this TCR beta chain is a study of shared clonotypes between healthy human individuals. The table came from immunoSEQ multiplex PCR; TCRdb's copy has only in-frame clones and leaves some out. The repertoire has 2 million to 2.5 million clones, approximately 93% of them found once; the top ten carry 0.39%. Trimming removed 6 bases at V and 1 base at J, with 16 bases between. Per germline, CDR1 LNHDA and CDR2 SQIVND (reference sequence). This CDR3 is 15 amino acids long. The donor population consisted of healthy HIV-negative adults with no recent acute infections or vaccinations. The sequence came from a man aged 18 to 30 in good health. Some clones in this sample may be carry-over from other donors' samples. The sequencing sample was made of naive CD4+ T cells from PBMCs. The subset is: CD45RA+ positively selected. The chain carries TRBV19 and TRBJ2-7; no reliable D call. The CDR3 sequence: CASRIGPFGSYEQYF. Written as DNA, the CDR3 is TGTGCCAGTAGAATCGGACCGTTCGGTTCCTACGAGCAGTACTTC.